This TCR beta chain is from a study of CD8 T cells in ankylosing spondylitis. Study-level findings and limits: Disease-associated clones were reportedly significantly overrepresented in matched ankylosing spondylitis synovial fluid. Within ankylosing spondylitis blood, a TCR beta motif made up of seven to nine highly homologous variants appeared to be characteristic. A CD8+ phenotype characterized the disease-linked clones, which were relatively rare in peripheral blood.

Scientists made TCR beta libraries using quantitative 5'-RACE with molecular barcodes. TCRdb used MiXCR to reprocess the 5' RACE reads, holding one entry per CDR3 protein. This sample has roughly 100,000 distinct CDR3 sequences, with under 30% found just once. The length of the CDR3 is 18 residues. Germline V gene sequence: CDR1 DFQATT, CDR2 SNEGSKA (reference sequence). The V and J ends lost 5 bases and 3 bases, in that order; junction bases with no gene match: 17. To note about this clonotype: What it binds is unknown.

Sequenced input: synovial fluid, either unsorted or a sorted T cell fraction (not recorded which). This TCR was sampled from a male donor with ankylosing spondylitis. The V and J genes are TRBV20-1 and TRBJ2-3, with 10 bases that match TRBD2. The CDR3 spells CSALPTSGPELGTDTQYF. As DNA, the CDR3 is TGCAGTGCTCTACCGACTAGCGGGCCGGAGCTTGGGACAGATACGCAGTATTTT.